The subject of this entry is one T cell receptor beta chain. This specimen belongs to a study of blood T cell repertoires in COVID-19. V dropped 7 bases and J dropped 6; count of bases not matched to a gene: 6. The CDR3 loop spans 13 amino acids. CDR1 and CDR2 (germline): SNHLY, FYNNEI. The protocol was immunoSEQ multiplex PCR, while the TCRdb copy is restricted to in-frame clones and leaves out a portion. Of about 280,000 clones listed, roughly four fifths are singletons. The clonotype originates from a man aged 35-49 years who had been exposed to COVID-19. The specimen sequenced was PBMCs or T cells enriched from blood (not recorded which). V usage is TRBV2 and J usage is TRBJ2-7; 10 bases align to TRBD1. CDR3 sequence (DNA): TGTGCCAGCATCACGGGGACAGGGGCCGAGCAGTACTTC. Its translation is CASITGTGAEQYF. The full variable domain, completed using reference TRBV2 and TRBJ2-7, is EPEVTQTPSHQVTQMGQEVILRCVPISNHLYFYWYRQILGQKVEFLVSFYNNEISEKSEIFDDQFSVERPDGSNFTLKIRSTKLEDSAMYFCASITGTGAEQYFGPGTRLTVT.